Below, 21 T cell receptor beta chains from the same sample are listed, as sequenced in a study of blood T cell repertoires in COVID-19. Assay used: immunoSEQ multiplex PCR; TCRdb lists only in-frame clones, some missing. The data contain 85,000 to 95,000 clones, 85% to 90% of them singletons. The specimen was peripheral blood. These receptors all come from a woman of 80 years or more with active COVID-19.

This rearrangement joins TRBV7-9 to TRBJ2-5; 9 bases agree with TRBD2. The length of the CDR3 is 15 residues. Germline values: CDR1 SEHNR, CDR2 FQNEAQ (reference sequence). V was pared by 3 bases and J by 5 bases, with 7 bases of the junction left unmatched. CDR3 sequence (DNA): TGTGCCAGCAGCTTTTATGGCGGGAGGGTGGAGACCCAGTACTTC. This codes for CASSFYGGRVETQYF.

This clone was counted once. The rearrangement joins TRBV19 to TRBJ2-1; 9 bases line up with TRBD2. Germline lookup yields CDR1 LNHDA and CDR2 SQIVND (reference sequence). V gave up 11 bases and J gave up 9 bases; unmatched junction bases: 5. The CDR3 is 11 amino acids. In DNA, the CDR3 is TGTGCCGGGGGGACTAGCTCTGAGCAGTTCTTC. It encodes CAGGTSSEQFF.

The CDR3 DNA follows: TGTGCCACCTTCTCCGGGACAGGGCCCGATACGCAGTATTTT. Amino acid sequence: CATFSGTGPDTQYF. This chain links TRBV6-5 with TRBJ2-3, with 9 bases identical to TRBD1. CDR1 is MNHEY, CDR2 SVGAGI, per germline. This CDR3 contains 14 residues. After removal of 10 bases from V and 6 bases from J, the junction contained 11 bases not matched to a gene.

The count of this clone is one. V gene TRBV7-8 combines with J gene TRBJ1-4; 9 bases are shared with TRBD1. Germline CDR1 and CDR2: SGHVS and FQNEAQ. This CDR3 contains 15 residues. Trimming cost V 5 bases and J 12 bases; bases outside gene matches: 13. Here the CDR3 reads CASSPGTGYFWELFF. DNA of the CDR3: TGTGCCAGCAGCCCGGGGACAGGGTATTTTTGGGAACTGTTTTTT.

This clone was found a few times. The chain is built from TRBV13 and TRBJ1-1; TRBD1 is a possible D gene (5 bases). Trimming stripped 4 bases from V and 3 bases from J, with 12 bases between. CDR1 is PRHDT and CDR2 is FYEKMQ in the germline V gene (reference sequence). The CDR3 loop spans 14 amino acids. CDR3 protein: CASSSQGGDTEAFF. CDR3 bases: TGTGCCAGCAGCTCCCAGGGTGGGGACACTGAAGCTTTCTTT.

The chain carries TRBV14 and TRBJ2-3, with 8 bases aligning to TRBD2. V shed 4 bases and J 0 bases; nucleotides not matched to a gene: 9. In germline, CDR1 is SGHDN, CDR2 FVKESK. The CDR3 runs to 17 residues. CDR3 nucleotide sequence: TGTGCCAGCAGCCGGAGAAAGGCTAGCGGGAGCACAGATACGCAGTATTTT. Translated, it gives CASSRRKASGSTDTQYF.

The chain has TRBV3-1 (or the pseudogene TRBV3-2) and TRBJ2-3; a weak D match, TRBD2 (7 bases). Between the trimmed V and J ends, which lost 0 bases and 0 bases, there was a span of 19 bases. CDR3 size: 19 residues. Germline V gene data show CDR1 as LGHDT and CDR2 as YNNKEL (reference sequence). The chain's CDR3 is CASSQDHRGGALSTDTQYF. For the CDR3, the DNA is TGTGCCAGCAGCCAAGATCATCGAGGGGGGGCGCTGAGCACAGATACGCAGTATTTT.

The genes are TRBV5-4 and TRBJ1-3; D is uncertain. The germline V gene encodes CDR1 SGHNT and CDR2 YYREEE (reference sequence). V shed 4 bases and J shed 6 bases, with 11 bases lying between them. The CDR3 loop spans 13 amino acids. CDR3 bases: TGTGCCAGCAGCCAGGACTTTACAAACACCATATATTTT. Amino acid sequence: CASSQDFTNTIYF. Full variable domain (missing parts from reference TRBV5-4 and TRBJ1-3): ETGVTQSPTHLIKTRGQQVTLRCSSQSGHNTVSWYQQALGQGPQFIFQYYREEENGRGNFPPRFSGLQFPNYSSELNVNALELDDSALYLCASSQDFTNTIYFGEGSWLTVV.

V usage is TRBV7-2 and J usage is TRBJ2-2; the D is unclear. Trimming left V 5 bases short and J 4 bases short, with 20 bases between. The CDR3 has 17 amino acids. Germline V gene sequence: CDR1 SGHTA, CDR2 FQGNSA. This chain's CDR3 is CASSLDTPSPGTGELFF. DNA for the CDR3: TGTGCCAGCAGCCTAGATACGCCTTCCCCGGGCACCGGGGAGCTGTTTTTT.

The sample holds a few counts of this clone. The chain recombines TRBV6-2 or TRBV6-3 with TRBJ1-2; D is uncertain. The ends were cut back, 5 bases at V and 8 bases at J, with 9 bases in the middle. CDR3 size: 11 residues. The germline CDR1 and CDR2 sequences are MNHEY and SVGEGT. The DNA of the CDR3 is TGTGCCAGCAGTCGAAATCGGGGCTACACCTTC. It is translated as CASSRNRGYTF.

The CDR3 DNA sequence: TGTGCCAGCAGCTCGGGGTGGACCAATGAGCAGTTCTTC. Its protein is CASSSGWTNEQFF. The chain employs TRBV7-2 and TRBJ2-1; weak D call: TRBD2 (5 bases). Per germline, CDR1 SGHTA and CDR2 FQGNSA. This CDR3 contains 13 residues. The V gene lost 4 bases and the J gene lost 6 bases, with 10 bases spanning the gap.

The chain joins TRBV7-8 to TRBJ1-1; 7 positions agree with TRBD1. V lost 4 bases and J lost 1; bases outside the gene matches: 6. There are 15 residues in the CDR3. Looked up from germline, CDR1 is SGHVS and CDR2 is FQNEAQ. The CDR3 nucleotides read TGTGCCAGCAGCTACCCCGGGACAGAGAACACTGAAGCTTTCTTT. Its translation: CASSYPGTENTEAFF.

The gene calls are TRBV30 and TRBJ1-1; D unresolved. V gave up 3 bases and J gave up 2 bases, with 4 bases separating them. The CDR3 loop spans 11 amino acids. Germline V gives CDR1 GTSNPN, CDR2 SVGIG (reference sequence). The CDR3 loop reads CAWSYNTEAFF. The CDR3, as DNA: TGTGCCTGGAGCTATAACACTGAAGCTTTCTTT.

The chain carries TRBV7-2 and TRBJ1-1, with TRBD1 matching over 9 bases. After removal of 5 bases from V and 1 base from J, the junction contained 8 bases not matched to a gene. Germline assignment: CDR1 SGHTA and CDR2 FQGNSA. The CDR3 contains 16 residues. CDR3 DNA: TGTGCCAGCAGCCCATACAGGACAGGGGCGAACACTGAAGCTTTCTTT. Its translation: CASSPYRTGANTEAFF.

The genes are TRBV28 and TRBJ2-3; D is possibly TRBD2 (6 bases). Per the germline V gene, CDR1 is MDHEN and CDR2 is SYDVKM. The CDR3 sequence is 14 residues long. Between the trimmed V and J ends, which lost 4 bases and 3 bases, there was a span of 11 bases. This CDR3 reads CASSSGGKTDTQYF. CDR3 DNA: TGTGCCAGCAGTTCTGGGGGGAAAACAGATACGCAGTATTTT.

The chain recombines TRBV11-2 with TRBJ1-2; D ambiguous. The germline V and J ends were trimmed by 4 bases and 2 bases, with 11 bases remaining between them. Germline CDR1 reads SGHAT; CDR2 reads FQNNGV. This CDR3 comprises 14 residues. CDR3: CASSSSRGNYGYTF. The CDR3 DNA sequence: TGTGCCAGCAGCTCGTCACGGGGAAACTATGGCTACACCTTC.

This clone appeared a single time. This chain connects TRBV6-6 to TRBJ2-1; 7 bases align to TRBD1. Germline V gene data show CDR1 as MNHNY and CDR2 as SVGAGI (reference sequence). This CDR3 has 20 residues. Trimming cost V 6 bases and J 3 bases; bases outside gene matches: 23. As DNA, the CDR3 is TGTGCCAGCAGCCGTCCACTGACAGGGCACGCGGACTCTCACTACAATGAGCAGTTCTTC. Translated, it gives CASSRPLTGHADSHYNEQFF.

J is TRBJ2-2 and V is TRBV7-9; maybe TRBD2 (5 bases). Germline CDR1 reads SEHNR; CDR2 reads FQNEAQ (reference sequence). CDR3 length: 17 residues. V was clipped by 5 bases and J by 3 bases, with 19 bases between them. CDR3 amino acids: CASSLGVGESDTGELFF. CDR3 DNA sequence: TGTGCCAGCAGCCTTGGGGTGGGAGAAAGCGACACCGGGGAGCTGTTTTTT.

V usage is TRBV9 and J usage is TRBJ2-6, with a weak D call TRBD2 (6 bases). CDR3 length: 16 amino acids. Germline CDR1 reads SGDLS; CDR2 reads YYNGEE. Between the trimmed V and J ends, which lost 4 bases and 1 base, there was a span of 12 bases. DNA of the CDR3: TGTGCCAGCAGCACCCGTGGGGGGTCTGGGGCCAACGTCCTGACTTTC. As protein: CASSTRGGSGANVLTF.

This chain links TRBV10-3 with TRBJ2-1, with 13 bases identical to TRBD2. The germline V gene has CDR1 ENHRY and CDR2 SYGVKD. V lost 0 bases to trimming and J lost 9 bases; unmatched junction nucleotides: 5. The CDR3 loop spans 16 amino acids. The CDR3 here is CAISESRTSGSGEQFF. The CDR3 DNA is TGTGCCATCAGTGAGTCTAGGACTAGCGGGAGTGGTGAGCAGTTCTTC.

This clone has only one observation. V usage is TRBV7-9 and J usage is TRBJ1-6; D is ambiguous. Germline loops: CDR1 SEHNR, CDR2 FQNEAQ (reference sequence). The CDR3 length is 16 residues. Between the trimmed V and J ends, which lost 4 bases and 6 bases, there was a span of 16 bases. The CDR3 DNA follows: TGTGCCAGCAGCTCGCGACCGGAGGGTCCTAATTCACCCCTCCACTTT. The encoded protein is CASSSRPEGPNSPLHF.